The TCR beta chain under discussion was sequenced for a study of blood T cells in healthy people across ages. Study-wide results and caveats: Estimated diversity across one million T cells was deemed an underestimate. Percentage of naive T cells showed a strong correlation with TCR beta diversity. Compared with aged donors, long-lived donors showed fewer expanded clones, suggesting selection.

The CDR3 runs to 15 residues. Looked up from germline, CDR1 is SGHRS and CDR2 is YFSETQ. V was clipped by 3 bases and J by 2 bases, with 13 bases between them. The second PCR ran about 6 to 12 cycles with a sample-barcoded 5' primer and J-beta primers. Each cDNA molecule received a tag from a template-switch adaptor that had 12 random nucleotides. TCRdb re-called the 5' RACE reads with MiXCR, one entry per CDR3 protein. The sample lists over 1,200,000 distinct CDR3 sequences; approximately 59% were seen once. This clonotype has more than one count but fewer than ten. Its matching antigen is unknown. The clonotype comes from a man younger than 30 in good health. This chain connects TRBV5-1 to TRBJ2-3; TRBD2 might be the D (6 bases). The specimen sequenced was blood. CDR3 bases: TGCGCCAGCAGCTCCGGACTATCGAACACAGATACGCAGTATTTT. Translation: CASSSGLSNTDTQYF.